Each of the 25 T cell receptor beta chains below was sequenced from the same sample in a study of blood T cell repertoires in COVID-19. TCRdb keeps only in-frame clones here, not all; method: immunoSEQ multiplex PCR. The sample shows 300,000 to 350,000 clones, 87% of them seen only once. Sequencing was done on a sample of peripheral blood. The source of these receptors is a man between 18 and 29 years old with active or convalescent COVID-19.

The rearrangement uses TRBV5-1 and TRBJ1-6; D perhaps matches TRBD1 (5 bases). Germline V gives CDR1 SGHRS, CDR2 YFSETQ. This CDR3 spans 18 amino acids. Trimming cost V 4 bases and J 0 bases, with 17 bases left between them. CDR3 nucleotide sequence: TGCGCCAGCAGCGCAGAGCTACAGGAGAGCTCCTATAATTCACCCCTCCACTTT. Translating gives CASSAELQESSYNSPLHF. Variable domain in full (rest from reference TRBV5-1 and TRBJ1-6): KAGVTQTPRYLIKTRGQQVTLSCSPISGHRSVSWYQQTPGQGLQFLFEYFSETQRNKGNFPGRFSGRQFSNSRSEMNVSTLELGDSALYLCASSAELQESSYNSPLHFGNGTRLTVT.

The chain combines TRBV14 with TRBJ1-2; 9 bases map to TRBD1. CDR1 SGHDN and CDR2 FVKESK come from the germline V gene. This CDR3 is built from 15 residues. The trim removed 2 bases at V and 8 bases at J, leaving 9 bases unmatched. This CDR3 reads CASSQITGGYRGYTF. The DNA of the CDR3 is TGTGCCAGCAGCCAAATTACAGGGGGCTATCGGGGCTACACCTTC.

The chain carries TRBV28 and TRBJ1-4; TRBD1 agrees at 7 bases. Looked up from germline, CDR1 is MDHEN and CDR2 is SYDVKM. V lost 1 base and J lost 6; bases outside the gene matches: 8. The CDR3 consists of 16 residues. This chain's CDR3 is CASSLSLGRGDEKLFF. The CDR3 DNA reads as TGTGCCAGCAGTTTATCTTTGGGCAGGGGGGATGAAAAACTGTTTTTT.

The chain combines TRBV5-1 with TRBJ2-5; 9 bases line up with TRBD1. Germline CDR1 is SGHRS and CDR2 is YFSETQ. With V trimmed by 2 bases and J by 5 bases, 10 bases remained unmatched. This CDR3 is built from 16 residues. CDR3 sequence (DNA): TGCGCCAGCAGCTTCGGAACAGGGGGCGCTGGGGAGACCCAGTACTTC. Protein product: CASSFGTGGAGETQYF.

V usage is TRBV12-5 and J usage is TRBJ2-2, with D unclear. In germline, CDR1 is LGHNT, CDR2 FRNRAP. V shed 4 bases and J shed 8 bases, with 8 bases lying between them. The CDR3 consists of 12 residues. The chain's CDR3 is CASGSQRGELFF. The CDR3 nucleotides are TGTGCTAGTGGTTCCCAACGGGGGGAGCTGTTTTTT.

J is TRBJ1-1 and V is TRBV5-6; D perhaps matches TRBD1 (6 bases). CDR1 and CDR2 from the germline V gene are SGHDT and YYEEEE. CDR3 size: 15 residues. The V end lost 4 bases, the J end lost 4 bases, and 17 bases lay between the germline ends. Here the CDR3 DNA reads TGTGCCAGCAGCGGGATGAACAGGGCTGGCACTGAAGCTTTCTTT. Translation gives CASSGMNRAGTEAFF. Complete variable domain (other parts from reference TRBV5-6 and TRBJ1-1): DAGVTQSPTHLIKTRGQQVTLRCSPKSGHDTVSWYQQALGQGPQFIFQYYEEEERQRGNFPDRFSGHQFPNYSSELNVNALLLGDSALYLCASSGMNRAGTEAFFGQGTRLTVV.

The gene calls are TRBV7-2 and TRBJ1-5; 7 bases line up with TRBD1. Trimming at V came to 3 bases and at J to 3 bases, leaving 5 bases not matched to a gene. The CDR3 has 15 amino acids. Germline V gene sequence: CDR1 SGHTA, CDR2 FQGNSA. CDR3 bases: TGTGCCAGCAGCTTCCGACAGGGAATCAATCAGCCCCAGCATTTT. Protein product: CASSFRQGINQPQHF. The entire variable domain, with the rest obtained from reference TRBV7-2 and TRBJ1-5, is as follows: GAGVSQSPSNKVTEKGKDVELRCDPISGHTALYWYRQSLGQGLEFLIYFQGNSAPDKSGLPSDRFSAERTGGSVSTLTIQRTQQEDSAVYLCASSFRQGINQPQHFGDGTRLSIL.

This chain connects TRBV27 to TRBJ2-7; D perhaps matches TRBD2 (5 bases). CDR3 size: 14 residues. V lost 3 bases to trimming and J lost 2 bases, with 11 bases between them. Germline V gene sequence: CDR1 MNHEY, CDR2 SMNVEV (reference sequence). The CDR3 DNA follows: TGTGCCAGCAGTTTTGCGGCGGGCCCCTACGAGCAGTACTTC. Translating it yields CASSFAAGPYEQYF.

V gene TRBV9 combines with J gene TRBJ2-1; D possibly corresponds to TRBD1 (6 bases). The germline gives CDR1 SGDLS, CDR2 YYNGEE. The CDR3 loop spans 13 amino acids. Trimming cost V 3 bases and J 8 bases, with 12 bases left between them. CDR3 sequence (DNA): TGTGCCAGCAGCGGGACAGTGGCTCATGAGCAGTTCTTC. Its translation: CASSGTVAHEQFF.

V is TRBV6-1 and J is TRBJ1-2, with D tentatively TRBD1 (5 bases). V lost 2 bases and J 4 bases, leaving 17 bases between the germline ends. This CDR3 is 16 amino acids long. Germline lookup yields CDR1 MNHNS and CDR2 SASEGT. The CDR3 reads CASSERRDRGVYGYTF. Here the CDR3 DNA reads TGTGCCAGCAGTGAACGCCGGGACCGGGGGGTCTATGGCTACACCTTC.

The chain uses TRBV7-6 and TRBJ2-3; 14 nucleotides match TRBD2. From germline, CDR1 is SGHVS and CDR2 FNYEAQ. J was trimmed by 2 bases and V by 5 bases; bases with no gene match: 6. The CDR3 has 17 residues. CDR3 region: CASSPPGLAGVTDTQYF. The CDR3 DNA follows: TGTGCCAGCAGCCCGCCGGGACTAGCGGGGGTCACAGATACGCAGTATTTT.

The genes are TRBV11-2 and TRBJ1-5, with TRBD1 matching 8 bases. CDR3 size: 15 residues. After removal of 3 bases from V and 3 bases from J, the junction contained 4 bases not matched to a gene. Germline loops: CDR1 SGHAT, CDR2 FQNNGV. The CDR3 reads CASSFSGQANQPQHF. The CDR3 region has the DNA TGTGCCAGCAGCTTCTCGGGACAGGCCAATCAGCCCCAGCATTTT.

The J gene is TRBJ1-5, the V gene TRBV28, with TRBD1 matching 8 bases. The CDR3 loop spans 17 amino acids. Looked up from germline, CDR1 is MDHEN and CDR2 is SYDVKM. V gave up 6 bases and J gave up 0 bases; unmatched junction bases: 10. CDR3 loop: CASRGQGERYSNQPQHF. For the CDR3, the DNA is TGTGCCAGCAGAGGACAGGGTGAACGTTATAGCAATCAGCCCCAGCATTTT.

V is TRBV18 and J is TRBJ2-1, with 11 bases identical to TRBD2. The germline gives CDR1 KGHSH, CDR2 LQKENI. The CDR3 loop spans 17 amino acids. J gave up 2 bases and V 5 bases, and 8 bases lay outside the gene matches. The CDR3 reads CASSGLTSGVAYNEQFF. CDR3 nucleotides: TGTGCCAGCTCAGGGCTGACTAGCGGGGTAGCCTACAATGAGCAGTTCTTC.

The chain's CDR3 is CASSRGGYQPQHF. The CDR3 DNA sequence: TGTGCCAGCAGTAGAGGAGGGTATCAGCCCCAGCATTTT. The V gene is TRBV6-5, the J gene TRBJ1-5; no clear D. This CDR3 contains 13 residues. Germline loops: CDR1 MNHEY, CDR2 SVGAGI. V was trimmed by 5 bases and J by 5 bases, leaving 10 bases between them.

The genes are TRBV7-9 and TRBJ2-7, with 7 positions matching TRBD1. Unmatched junction bases numbered 11, after V lost 8 bases and J lost 4 bases. The CDR3 length is 14 residues. The germline gives CDR1 SEHNR, CDR2 FQNEAQ (reference sequence). The CDR3 DNA is TGTGCCAGCGGTCTCTCGGGACAGAAGTACGAGCAGTACTTC. This gives the protein CASGLSGQKYEQYF.

The rearrangement uses TRBV10-3 and TRBJ1-3, with unresolved D. The length of the CDR3 is 16 residues. From germline, CDR1 is ENHRY and CDR2 SYGVKD. V was pared by 4 bases and J by 0 bases, with 13 bases between. The CDR3 DNA reads TGTGCCATCAGTGCTAGGACTGTGAGCTCTGGAAACACCATATATTTT. It yields the protein CAISARTVSSGNTIYF.

The rearrangement uses TRBV7-9 and TRBJ1-2, with unresolved D. This CDR3 is built from 15 residues. Trimming removed 0 bases from V and 8 bases from J, with 16 bases in between. The germline CDR1 and CDR2 sequences are SEHNR and FQNEAQ (reference sequence). The CDR3 DNA reads as TGTGCCAGCAGCTTAGCCCGGCAGGAACAACAGGGCTACACCTTC. Protein product: CASSLARQEQQGYTF.

This chain connects TRBV7-6 to TRBJ1-3, with 9 bases that match TRBD1. Germline-derived CDR1 and CDR2 are SGHVS and FNYEAQ. The CDR3 spans 15 residues. J lost 8 bases, V lost 4 bases, and 9 bases had no gene match. In DNA form, the CDR3 reads TGTGCCAGCAGCTGGGAAACAGGGGGCAGGGACACCATATATTTT. As protein: CASSWETGGRDTIYF.

This chain connects TRBV27 to TRBJ2-7; the D gene is possibly TRBD1 (5 bases). Deletions cut 2 bases from V and 1 base from J, with 12 bases between. The length of the CDR3 is 15 residues. Germline assignment: CDR1 MNHEY and CDR2 SMNVEV (reference sequence). DNA of the CDR3: TGTGCCAGCAGTTTAAGGGGCTTCGGGTCCTACGAGCAGTACTTC. Amino acid sequence: CASSLRGFGSYEQYF.

The V call is TRBV9, the J call TRBJ1-5, with D uncertain. With 0 bases removed from V and 5 bases from J, the gap between germline ends came to 15 bases. The CDR3 has 16 residues. Germline V lookup: CDR1 SGDLS, CDR2 YYNGEE. The CDR3 region has the DNA TGTGCCAGCAGCGTAGGAGAGGGTGGTCTGGATCAGCCCCAGCATTTT. Translating gives CASSVGEGGLDQPQHF.

V usage is TRBV12-1 and J usage is TRBJ2-5; no DNA check was done on the table's D call, TRBD2. TRBV12-1 is recorded as a pseudogene. CDR3 length: 17 amino acids. The CDR3, as DNA: TGTGCCAGCAGCCAACCACTCGGGGCGGGAGCCACAGAGACCCAGTACTTC. This translates into CASSQPLGAGATETQYF.

In DNA form, the CDR3 reads TGTGCCAGCAGCCGTCGATCGGGACTAACCCACGAGCAGTACTTC. Translated, it gives CASSRRSGLTHEQYF. The gene calls are TRBV4-2 and TRBJ2-7; 7 nucleotides line up with TRBD2. Germline V gene data show CDR1 as LGHNA and CDR2 as YNFKEQ. This CDR3 is 15 amino acids long. V was pared by 4 bases and J by 5 bases, with 11 bases of the junction left unmatched.

This clone was found once. DNA for the CDR3: TGTGCCAGCAGCACGGGACAGGGTCAAGAGACCCAGTACTTC. This translates into CASSTGQGQETQYF. The chain links TRBV5-6 to TRBJ2-5, with TRBD1 matching over 9 bases. Germline loops: CDR1 SGHDT, CDR2 YYEEEE. Losses at the gene ends were 4 bases for V and 2 bases for J; bases not matched to a gene: 3. CDR3 length: 14 residues.

The chain combines TRBV10-3 with TRBJ2-1, with 10 bases that match TRBD1. The germline CDR1 and CDR2 sequences are ENHRY and SYGVKD. The CDR3 is 18 residues long. Trimming took 0 bases from V and 2 from J; bases not matched to a gene: 7. DNA of the CDR3: TGTGCCATCAGTGAGTCGGATTTGGGGACAGGGGCCTACAATGAGCAGTTCTTC. Translated: CAISESDLGTGAYNEQFF.